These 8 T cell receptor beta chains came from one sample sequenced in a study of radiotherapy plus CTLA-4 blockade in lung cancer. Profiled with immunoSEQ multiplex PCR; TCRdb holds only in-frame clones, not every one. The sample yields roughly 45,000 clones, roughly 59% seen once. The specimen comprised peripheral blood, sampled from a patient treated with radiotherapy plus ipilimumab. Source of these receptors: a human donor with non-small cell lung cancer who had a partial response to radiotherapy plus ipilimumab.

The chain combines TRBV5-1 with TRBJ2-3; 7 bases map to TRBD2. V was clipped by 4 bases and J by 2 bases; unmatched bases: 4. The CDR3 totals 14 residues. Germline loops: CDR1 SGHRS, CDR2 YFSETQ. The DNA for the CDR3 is TGCGCCAGCAGCGTCGGGACTAACACAGATACGCAGTATTTT. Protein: CASSVGTNTDTQYF. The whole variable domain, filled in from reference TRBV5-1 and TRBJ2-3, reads KAGVTQTPRYLIKTRGQQVTLSCSPISGHRSVSWYQQTPGQGLQFLFEYFSETQRNKGNFPGRFSGRQFSNSRSEMNVSTLELGDSALYLCASSVGTNTDTQYFGPGTRLTVL.

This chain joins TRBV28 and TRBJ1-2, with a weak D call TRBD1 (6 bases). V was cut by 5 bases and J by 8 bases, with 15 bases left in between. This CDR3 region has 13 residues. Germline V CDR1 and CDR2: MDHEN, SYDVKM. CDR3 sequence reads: CASSTQDSKGYTF. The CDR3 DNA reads TGTGCCAGCAGTACCCAGGACAGCAAAGGCTACACCTTC.

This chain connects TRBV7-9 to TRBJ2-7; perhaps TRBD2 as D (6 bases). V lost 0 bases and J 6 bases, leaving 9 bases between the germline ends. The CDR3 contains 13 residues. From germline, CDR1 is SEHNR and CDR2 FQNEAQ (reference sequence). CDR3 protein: CASSLAGGSEQYF. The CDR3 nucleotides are TGTGCCAGCAGCTTAGCGGGGGGTAGCGAGCAGTACTTC.

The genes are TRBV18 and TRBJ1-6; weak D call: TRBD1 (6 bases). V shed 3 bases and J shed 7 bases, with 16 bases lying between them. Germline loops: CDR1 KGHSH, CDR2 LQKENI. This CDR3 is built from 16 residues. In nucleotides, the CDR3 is TGTGCCAGCTCACCGTATGCGGGGGCGGAAAATTCACCCCTCCACTTT. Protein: CASSPYAGAENSPLHF.

CDR3 region: CSDIQQNTEAFF. The CDR3 region has the DNA TGCAGCGATATACAGCAGAACACTGAAGCTTTCTTT. The V and J genes are TRBV29-1 and TRBJ1-1; D remains ambiguous. V was clipped by 7 bases and J by 1 base, with 10 bases between them. Per germline, CDR1 SQVTM and CDR2 ANQGSEA. CDR3 length equals 12 residues.

CDR3 nucleotides: TGTGCCAGCAGTGAAGCGAGTCGTCAGGGGGCCGCCAAAAACATTCAGTACTTC. It encodes CASSEASRQGAAKNIQYF. This chain connects TRBV2 to TRBJ2-4; 8 nucleotides align to TRBD1. The CDR3 runs 18 residues. Germline CDR1 reads SNHLY; CDR2 reads FYNNEI. Trimming at V came to 0 bases and at J to 1 base, leaving 8 bases not matched to a gene.

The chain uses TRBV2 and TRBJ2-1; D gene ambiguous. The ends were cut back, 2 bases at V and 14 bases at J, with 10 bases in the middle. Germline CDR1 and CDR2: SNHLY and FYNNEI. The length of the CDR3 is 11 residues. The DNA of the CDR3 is TGTGCCAGCAGTGAAAGCCCTGTCAAGTTCTTC. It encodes CASSESPVKFF. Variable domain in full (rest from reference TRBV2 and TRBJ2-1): EPEVTQTPSHQVTQMGQEVILRCVPISNHLYFYWYRQILGQKVEFLVSFYNNEISEKSEIFDDQFSVERPDGSNFTLKIRSTKLEDSAMYFCASSESPVKFFGPGTRLTVL.

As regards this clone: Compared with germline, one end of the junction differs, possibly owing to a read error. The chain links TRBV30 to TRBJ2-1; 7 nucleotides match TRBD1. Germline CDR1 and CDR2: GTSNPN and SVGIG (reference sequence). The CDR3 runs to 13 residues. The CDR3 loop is CALGTDSYNEQLF. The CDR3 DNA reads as TGTGCCTTGGGGACAGATTCCTACAATGAGCAGCTCTTC.